This T cell receptor (beta chain) was captured in a study of blood T cell repertoires in COVID-19. Study background: Donors in the United States, Italy and Spain gave samples during acute or convalescent COVID-19. T cells, B-cell-depleted T cells, or PBMCs supplied cDNA or gDNA.

The CDR3 totals 15 residues. Germline V gene sequence: CDR1 SGHVS, CDR2 FQNEAQ. The V end lost 6 bases, the J end lost 4 bases, and 15 bases lay between the germline ends. Original processing methods: Reference gene primer amplification gave estimated nucleated cell counts. TCRdb's copy holds only in-frame clones and misses some; the assay was immunoSEQ multiplex PCR. V and J calls and clone size follow that table, whereas D and trimming were derived from the DNA. The sample lists just under 150,000 clones, roughly nine tenths occurring once. This clone appeared once. This chain connects TRBV7-8 to TRBJ2-2; tentatively, D is TRBD2 (5 bases). The sequencing sample was made of peripheral blood. This TCR was sampled from a human donor in a cohort sampled during active COVID-19. The CDR3 region is CASRSSLGVTGELFF. In DNA form, the CDR3 reads TGTGCCAGCAGGTCTAGCCTTGGAGTCACCGGGGAGCTGTTTTTT.